This paragraph covers one T cell receptor (beta chain) sequence. What it recognizes is unknown. Germline V lookup: CDR1 SQVTM, CDR2 ANQGSEA. The CDR3 extends over 12 amino acids. J lost 0 bases, V lost 4 bases, and 0 bases had no gene match. It was from alopecia areata patients that lesional scalp punch biopsies and peripheral blood were collected. The record originates from a study of CD8+ T cells in alopecia areata. Broader study findings: Lesional scalp, notably in alopecia totalis/universalis, had clonality above that of normal scalp.

Isolated RNA was reverse transcribed into cDNA used as the sequencing template. Produced via immunoSEQ multiplex PCR; TCRdb's table is partial and in-frame only. The sample includes about 120,000 clones, roughly 50% of them seen just once. The sequenced sample was NKG2D-low CD8+ T cells sorted from blood. The chain recombines TRBV29-1 with TRBJ2-7, with 7 bases lining up with TRBD2. The source is a human donor with alopecia areata. CDR3 amino acids: CSVGEGSYEQYF. DNA for the CDR3: TGCAGCGTTGGGGAGGGCTCCTACGAGCAGTACTTC.